This entry is about one TCR beta chain. V lost 11 bases, J lost 3 bases, and 10 bases lay in between. The germline V gene has CDR1 SEHNR and CDR2 FQNEAQ (reference sequence). The CDR3 spans 12 residues. Clones were sequenced by immunoSEQ multiplex PCR, and TCRdb holds only the in-frame ones, with some missing. The table includes about 1,900,000 clones, over 85% detected once. As defined, naive CD8 cells were CD45RO-negative and positively selected for CCR7, with terminally differentiated effector memory CD45RA+ cells excluded. The sample belongs to a study of shared clonotypes between healthy human individuals.

The gene calls are TRBV7-9 and TRBJ2-2; no firm D call. The receptor comes from a man in his late teens or twenties in good health. The specimen sequenced was naive CD8+ T cells sorted from blood. The CDR3 loop reads CAAAFDTGELFF. CDR3 DNA: TGTGCCGCAGCCTTTGACACCGGGGAGCTGTTTTTT.